This T cell receptor beta chain was profiled in a study of T cells in women clearing cervical HPV infection. Study as a whole: Donors had HPV16-related CIN3 or worse; 2 had invasive cancer.

Concerning this clone itself: Sequencing ends 3 residues short of the CDR3 end; the germline J gene provides the rest.

Clones were sequenced by immunoSEQ multiplex PCR, and TCRdb holds only the in-frame ones, with some missing. This sample carries around 20,000 clones, with about 5% going to the ten biggest clones. The CDR3 has 13 residues. Trimming removed 5 bases at V and 1 base at J, with 9 bases between. Germline V gives CDR1 LNHDA, CDR2 SQIVND (reference sequence). Material: blood buffy coat. This sequence was found in a woman aged 18 to 75 with a cervical HPV16 infection that either progressed to CIN3+ or cleared (not recorded which). The rearrangement uses TRBV19 and TRBJ2-7; no clear D gene. This chain's CDR3 is CASSVGQSYEQYF. The CDR3 DNA, read in part, is TGTGCCAGTAGTGTAGGGCAATCCTACGAG. The full variable domain, completed using reference TRBV19 and TRBJ2-7, is DGGITQSPKYLFRKEGQNVTLSCEQNLNHDAMYWYRQDPGQGLRLIYYSQIVNDFQKGDIAEGYSVSREKKESFPLTVTSAQKNPTAFYLCASSVGQSYEQYFGPGTRLTVT.